Listed below are T cell receptor beta chains from one sample, sequenced in a study of blood T cell repertoires in COVID-19. The method was immunoSEQ multiplex PCR; TCRdb's version includes in-frame clones alone and lacks a portion of them. The sample has about 170,000 clones, over 70% seen once. Sequenced: PBMCs or T cells enriched from blood (not recorded which). The receptors shown here come from a woman in her forties or fifties in a cohort exposed to, infected with or recovered from COVID-19 (not recorded which). Each CDR3 is given with its conserved first and last residue. The D gene is left open where the match is weak. Not every row has a clone size; where given, it reads once, few, many or a size class.

CDR3aa: CASSTWDRDYKIYGYTF
CDR3nt: TGTGCCAGCAGTACTTGGGACAGGGATTACAAAATCTATGGCTACACCTTC
j_gene: TRBJ1-2
v_gene: TRBV27
d_gene: TRBD1
abundance: -

CDR3aa: CASSLRESSGNTIYF
CDR3nt: TGTGCCAGTAGTTTGAGGGAGAGCTCTGGAAACACCATATATTTT
j_gene: TRBJ1-3
v_gene: TRBV19
d_gene: -
abundance: -

CDR3aa: CASRQGIASVVEKLFF
CDR3nt: TGTGCCAGCAGACAGGGAATTGCCAGCGTGGTAGAAAAACTGTTTTTT
j_gene: TRBJ1-4
v_gene: TRBV2
d_gene: -
abundance: -

CDR3aa: CASRLMTSGGKYNEQFF
CDR3nt: TGTGCCAGCAGACTCATGACTAGCGGGGGAAAATACAATGAGCAGTTCTTC
j_gene: TRBJ2-1
v_gene: TRBV2
d_gene: TRBD2
abundance: -

CDR3aa: CASSSPTSGGYTDTQYF
CDR3nt: TGTGCCAGCAGTTCCCCGACTAGCGGGGGGTACACAGATACGCAGTATTTT
j_gene: TRBJ2-3
v_gene: TRBV6-2/TRBV6-3
d_gene: TRBD2
abundance: -

CDR3aa: CASSLSRDSSLVTF
CDR3nt: TGTGCCAGCAGTTTATCCCGGGACTCCTCTCTAGTGACTTTC
j_gene: TRBJ2-6
v_gene: TRBV27
d_gene: -
abundance: -

CDR3aa: CASSGLAGGETQYF
CDR3nt: TGTGCCAGCAGCGGACTAGCGGGGGGGGAGACCCAGTACTTC
j_gene: TRBJ2-5
v_gene: TRBV9
d_gene: TRBD2
abundance: -

CDR3aa: CASSLMGPSNQPQHF
CDR3nt: TGTGCCAGCAGCTTGATGGGCCCTAGCAATCAGCCCCAGCATTTT
j_gene: TRBJ1-5
v_gene: TRBV5-6
d_gene: -
abundance: few

CDR3aa: CARAGGQLGGPETQYF
CDR3nt: TGTGCCCGAGCAGGGGGGCAACTCGGAGGGCCGGAGACCCAGTACTTC
j_gene: TRBJ2-5
v_gene: TRBV30
d_gene: -
abundance: -

CDR3aa: CASSIGTGPGELFF
CDR3nt: TGTGCCAGCAGCATCGGGACAGGGCCCGGGGAGCTGTTTTTT
j_gene: TRBJ2-2
v_gene: TRBV11-3
d_gene: TRBD1
abundance: -

CDR3aa: CASANTGGGETQYF
CDR3nt: TGTGCCAGTGCCAACACAGGGGGAGGAGAGACCCAGTACTTC
j_gene: TRBJ2-5
v_gene: TRBV19
d_gene: TRBD1
abundance: -

CDR3aa: CASSHTGTGGGCTF
CDR3nt: TGTGCCAGCAGCCACACCGGGACAGGGGGTGGTTGCACCTTC
j_gene: TRBJ1-2
v_gene: TRBV7-9
d_gene: TRBD1
abundance: -

CDR3aa: CASNREGQAYEQYF
CDR3nt: TGTGCCAGCAACAGAGAGGGACAGGCTTACGAGCAGTACTTC
j_gene: TRBJ2-7
v_gene: TRBV6-6
d_gene: TRBD1
abundance: -

CDR3aa: CASSFTGPGDGYTF
CDR3nt: TGTGCCAGCAGTTTTACGGGGCCGGGGGATGGCTACACCTTC
j_gene: TRBJ1-2
v_gene: TRBV28
d_gene: -
abundance: -

CDR3aa: CASTTGAEDNEQFF
CDR3nt: TGTGCCAGTACCACAGGGGCCGAGGACAATGAGCAGTTCTTC
j_gene: TRBJ2-1
v_gene: TRBV21-1
d_gene: -
abundance: -

CDR3aa: CASSLNTGELFF
CDR3nt: TGTGCCAGCAGCCTGAACACCGGGGAGCTGTTTTTT
j_gene: TRBJ2-2
v_gene: TRBV9
d_gene: -
abundance: -

CDR3aa: CATSDGTGESTGANVLTF
CDR3nt: TGTGCCACCAGTGATGGGACAGGGGAGTCTACTGGGGCCAACGTCCTGACTTTC
j_gene: TRBJ2-6
v_gene: TRBV24-1
d_gene: TRBD1
abundance: -

CDR3aa: CASSFEDRALTDTQYF
CDR3nt: TGTGCCAGCAGCTTTGAGGACAGGGCCCTCACAGATACGCAGTATTTT
j_gene: TRBJ2-3
v_gene: TRBV5-5
d_gene: TRBD1
abundance: once

CDR3aa: CASRKQGHNSPLHF
CDR3nt: TGTGCCAGCAGAAAACAGGGTCATAATTCACCCCTCCACTTT
j_gene: TRBJ1-6
v_gene: TRBV6-5
d_gene: -
abundance: few

CDR3aa: CATSRVSDRGDQPQHF
CDR3nt: TGTGCCACCAGCAGAGTTAGCGACAGGGGGGATCAGCCCCAGCATTTT
j_gene: TRBJ1-5
v_gene: TRBV15
d_gene: TRBD1
abundance: -

CDR3aa: CASSKTGPATDTQYF
CDR3nt: TGTGCCAGCAGTAAAACAGGGCCAGCCACAGATACGCAGTATTTT
j_gene: TRBJ2-3
v_gene: TRBV7-9
d_gene: -
abundance: once

CDR3aa: CASSLRLAGTTYEQYF
CDR3nt: TGTGCCAGCAGTTTGAGACTAGCGGGGACAACCTACGAGCAGTACTTC
j_gene: TRBJ2-7
v_gene: TRBV6-2/TRBV6-3
d_gene: TRBD2
abundance: -

CDR3aa: CASRPTSGVSNYGYTF
CDR3nt: TGTGCCAGCCGGCCAACCAGCGGCGTCTCTAACTATGGCTACACCTTC
j_gene: TRBJ1-2
v_gene: TRBV5-4
d_gene: -
abundance: once